The rows below give T cell receptor beta chains drawn from one sample of a study of blood T cell repertoires in COVID-19. The table came from immunoSEQ multiplex PCR; TCRdb's copy has only in-frame clones and leaves some out. The table records around 300,000 clones, around 85% of them present only once. The sample consisted of peripheral blood. The receptor source for this set is a woman aged 70-85 years with acute or convalescent COVID-19. Both conserved end residues are part of each CDR3. The order of the fields is J gene, D gene, V gene, clone size, CDR3 DNA, CDR3 protein. The D gene is left open where the match is weak. Some rows have no size entry. The others give once, few or many, or a class for an expanded clone.

TRBJ2-3,NA,TRBV5-1,NA,TGCGCCAGCGCGGACGGAGGGGTCACAGATACGCAGTATTTT,CASADGGVTDTQYF
TRBJ1-2,TRBD1,TRBV6-5,NA,TGTGCCAGCAGGGGGACAGGGTTAGGTGGCTACACCTTC,CASRGTGLGGYTF
TRBJ1-6,NA,TRBV6-5,NA,TGTGCCAGCAGTTACCGGAACAACAGGAATTCACCCCTCCACTTT,CASSYRNNRNSPLHF
TRBJ2-7,NA,TRBV5-1,NA,TGCGCCAGCAGCTTGGAGCAGGGGCCCTACGAGCAGTACTTC,CASSLEQGPYEQYF
TRBJ2-2,TRBD2,TRBV7-9,NA,TGTGCCAGCAGCCCCGCAGCGGGGGTCGGGGAGCTGTTTTTT,CASSPAAGVGELFF
TRBJ1-2,NA,TRBV4-2,NA,TGTGCCAGCAGCCAAGGGGGTCCCCCAGGGGAAGACGGCTACACCTTC,CASSQGGPPGEDGYTF
TRBJ1-4,TRBD1,TRBV5-6,NA,TGTGCCAGCAGCCAAGCAAAAGGGACAGGGGTAGAAAAACTGTTTTTT,CASSQAKGTGVEKLFF
TRBJ2-7,NA,TRBV5-5,NA,TGTGCCAGCAGCTTGTGGCAGGGTTTAGACGAGCAGTACTTC,CASSLWQGLDEQYF
TRBJ1-4,NA,TRBV9,NA,TGTGCCAGCAGCCCGTCGGGGGGATTTAATGAAAAACTGTTTTTT,CASSPSGGFNEKLFF
TRBJ2-7,TRBD1,TRBV5-1,once,TGCGCCAGCAGCTCATCAGGACAGGGCTACGAGCAGTACTTC,CASSSSGQGYEQYF
TRBJ2-7,TRBD2,TRBV4-2,once,TGTGCCAGCAGCCAGGATACCGCGAGGACTAGTATCCACGAGCAGTACTTC,CASSQDTARTSIHEQYF
TRBJ2-7,NA,TRBV5-1,NA,TGCGCCAGCAGCTTGCTTGTCAGCTCCTACGAGCAGTACTTC,CASSLLVSSYEQYF
TRBJ1-1,NA,TRBV12-3/TRBV12-4,NA,TGTGCCAGCAGTTTAGAACAGGCGGCTTTCTTT,CASSLEQAAFF
TRBJ2-7,TRBD1,TRBV2,few,TGTGCCAGCAAGGGACAGGGAAATTTCGGGCAGTACTTC,CASKGQGNFGQYF
TRBJ1-1,NA,TRBV2,NA,TGTGCCACCGGGGACACTGGGAACACTGAAGCTTTCTTT,CATGDTGNTEAFF
TRBJ1-2,NA,TRBV30,NA,TGTGCCTGGAGTCGGTCGGGGGGCCAGCCTCGAGGAGGCTACACCTTC,CAWSRSGGQPRGGYTF
TRBJ2-5,TRBD1,TRBV12-5,NA,TGTGCTAGTGGCCGGGACAGGGGGCAAGAGACCCAGTACTTC,CASGRDRGQETQYF
TRBJ2-3,NA,TRBV10-1,NA,TGCGCCAGCAGTGACCGGACTATGACAGATACGCAGTATTTT,CASSDRTMTDTQYF
TRBJ1-5,TRBD1,TRBV15,NA,TGTGCCACTCGAGGGACAGGGCCCCAGCCCCAGCATTTT,CATRGTGPQPQHF
TRBJ1-4,TRBD1,TRBV18,NA,TGTGCCAGCTCACTGAGGGGGCCAGCCCATGAAAAACTGTTTTTT,CASSLRGPAHEKLFF
TRBJ1-4,NA,TRBV19,NA,TGTGCCAGTAGTAGAGGGGGGGCTAATGAAAAACTGTTTTTT,CASSRGGANEKLFF
TRBJ2-6,NA,TRBV28,NA,TGTGCCAGCAAAGACAGCCGCTCTGGGGCCAACGTCCTGACTTTC,CASKDSRSGANVLTF
TRBJ2-3,NA,TRBV6-1,NA,TGTGCCAGCAGTGAGTCCTCGTTGGCCACCCCGGATACGCAGTATTTT,CASSESSLATPDTQYF
TRBJ1-6,TRBD1,TRBV6-4,few,TGTGCCAGCAGTGAGGGGACAGCCAATTCACCCCTCCACTTT,CASSEGTANSPLHF
TRBJ2-6,NA,TRBV18,NA,TGTGCCAGCTCGGAGAGGACAGCCTCTGGGGCCAACGTCCTGACTTTC,CASSERTASGANVLTF
TRBJ2-3,TRBD2,TRBV6-6,NA,TGTGCCACTTCAGGTCACGAGCGGGGGTTGTATACGCAGTATTTT,CATSGHERGLYTQYF
TRBJ1-2,NA,TRBV21-1,NA,TGTGCCAGCAGCAAAGAGGGCAGGGCTAACTATGGCTACACCTTC,CASSKEGRANYGYTF
TRBJ2-1,NA,TRBV4-1,NA,TGCGCCAGCAGCCGGCTTGGCGGATTCTACAATGAGCAGTTCTTC,CASSRLGGFYNEQFF
TRBJ1-4,TRBD1,TRBV7-4,NA,TGTGCCAGCAGCCGGGACAGGGGGCAGGGAAAACTGTTTTTT,CASSRDRGQGKLFF
TRBJ1-5,NA,TRBV7-8,NA,TGTGCCAGCAGCTTATACAGGACAGCCAGCAATCAGCCCCAGCATTTT,CASSLYRTASNQPQHF
TRBJ1-6,TRBD1,TRBV5-5,NA,TGTGCCAGCAGCCTAAACGGACAGGGTAATTGGTCACCCCTCCACTTT,CASSLNGQGNWSPLHF
TRBJ1-6,TRBD1,TRBV5-1,NA,TGCGCCAGCAGCGTAGGGACAGGGGTAGGATCACCCCTCCACTTT,CASSVGTGVGSPLHF
TRBJ2-1,TRBD2,TRBV27,once,TGTGCCAGCAGTTTATCGAGTCTAGCGGGGGGTAGTGAGCAGTTCTTC,CASSLSSLAGGSEQFF
TRBJ1-3,NA,TRBV30,NA,TGTGCCTGGAGTGCCCAAATTGTCCGAAACACCATATATTTT,CAWSAQIVRNTIYF
TRBJ1-1,NA,TRBV5-1,NA,TGCGCCAGCAGCGACACAGGGCTTACTTTCTTT,CASSDTGLTFF
TRBJ1-1,NA,TRBV11-2,NA,TGTGCCAGCAGCGTCCCGTACACTGAAGCTTTCTTT,CASSVPYTEAFF
TRBJ2-5,TRBD2,TRBV5-1,NA,TGCGCCAGCAGCTTGAGGGGAGCGGGGGAAGAGACCCAGTACTTC,CASSLRGAGEETQYF
TRBJ1-2,TRBD1,TRBV3-1/TRBV3-2,NA,TGTGCCAGCAGCCCCATGACAGGGTCCTACACCTTC,CASSPMTGSYTF
TRBJ1-2,TRBD1,TRBV19,NA,TGTGCCAGTAGCACATTTGGACAGGGGTCCGGCTACACCTTC,CASSTFGQGSGYTF
TRBJ1-2,TRBD1,TRBV2,NA,TGTGCCAGCAGGAGGCAGGGGGCCGGGGGCTATGGCTACACCTTC,CASRRQGAGGYGYTF
TRBJ1-5,NA,TRBV19,few,TGTGCCAGTAGTATAGGGAGGCACAGAACGGGGAATCAGCCCCAGCATTTT,CASSIGRHRTGNQPQHF
TRBJ1-6,NA,TRBV6-5,NA,TGTGCCAGCAGCCTTAATTCACCCCTCCACTTT,CASSLNSPLHF
TRBJ1-1,NA,TRBV19,NA,TGTGCCAGTAGACCACCGACAGGCTTTGGCACTGAAGCTTTCTTT,CASRPPTGFGTEAFF
TRBJ1-2,NA,TRBV4-1,NA,TGCGCCAGCAGCCAGCCGGGGCGGAGGGACTATGGCTACACCTTC,CASSQPGRRDYGYTF
TRBJ1-5,NA,TRBV19,NA,TGTGCCAGTAGTAGCCCTTCGAGAGCCGACAATCAGCCCCAGCATTTT,CASSSPSRADNQPQHF
TRBJ1-1,NA,TRBV6-5,NA,TGTGCCAGCACCGTTGATATCGGCACTGAAGCTTTCTTT,CASTVDIGTEAFF
TRBJ2-1,NA,TRBV5-1,NA,TGCGCCAGCAGCTTGGACAGTACTTACAATGAGCAGTTCTTC,CASSLDSTYNEQFF
TRBJ2-7,NA,TRBV7-8,NA,TGTGCCAGCAGCTTAGGTTCAGGTATGGCCTACGAGCAGTACTTC,CASSLGSGMAYEQYF